This passage covers 31 T cell receptor beta chains from one sample sequenced in a study of cytomegalovirus exposure and HLA in healthy donors. It was with 60 Vbeta and 13 Jbeta primers that the PCR ran. Assay used: immunoSEQ multiplex PCR; TCRdb lists only in-frame clones, some missing. This table holds 200,000 to 250,000 clones, approximately 82% found once. The sequenced material came from PBMCs. The receptors come from a woman in her forties in good health and CMV-seronegative.

The rearrangement joins TRBV18 to TRBJ2-6; the D gene is possibly TRBD1 (5 bases). V was pared by 5 bases and J by 0 bases, with 20 bases between. CDR3 size: 19 residues. Germline V gene lookup returns CDR1 KGHSH and CDR2 LQKENI. CDR3 bases: TGTGCCAGCTCATCCCGGACAAGAAGTGATATCTCTGGGGCCAACGTCCTGACTTTC. Residues: CASSSRTRSDISGANVLTF.

V gene TRBV30 combines with J gene TRBJ1-1; D is unclear. This CDR3 comprises 12 residues. Germline V gene data show CDR1 as GTSNPN and CDR2 as SVGIG (reference sequence). V lost 3 bases to trimming and J lost 9 bases, with 14 bases between them. CDR3 nucleotides: TGTGCCTGGAGAGAGAGGGCGCCTCAAGCTTTCTTT. Translated, it gives CAWRERAPQAFF.

This chain joins TRBV2 and TRBJ2-7, with D possibly matching TRBD2 (6 bases). CDR1 and CDR2 from the germline V gene are SNHLY and FYNNEI. V lost 3 bases and J 5 bases, leaving 8 bases between the germline ends. The CDR3 spans 12 residues. The CDR3 loop is CASSEVADEQYF. CDR3 coding DNA: TGTGCCAGCAGTGAGGTAGCGGACGAGCAGTACTTC.

The chain uses TRBV7-9 and TRBJ2-1, with D perhaps TRBD2 (7 bases). Trimming removed 5 bases at V and 3 bases at J, with 20 bases between. The V gene's germline CDR1 is SEHNR and CDR2 FQNEAQ (reference sequence). This CDR3 is 17 amino acids long. The CDR3 nucleotides are TGTGCCAGCAGCCCCAGGGGTAGGGAGCGGGGCTACAATGAGCAGTTCTTC. This sequence encodes CASSPRGRERGYNEQFF. Full variable domain (missing parts from reference TRBV7-9 and TRBJ2-1): DTGVSQNPRHKITKRGQNVTFRCDPISEHNRLYWYRQTLGQGPEFLTYFQNEAQLEKSRLLSDRFSAERPKGSFSTLEIQRTEQGDSAMYLCASSPRGRERGYNEQFFGPGTRLTVL.

The V gene is TRBV11-2, the J gene TRBJ2-1; TRBD1 aligns across 8 bases. V gave up 4 bases and J gave up 7 bases; unmatched junction bases: 9. The length of the CDR3 is 15 residues. From germline, CDR1 is SGHAT and CDR2 FQNNGV. In nucleotides, the CDR3 is TGTGCCAGCAGCTCCACCAGACAGGGGTGGAATGAGCAGTTCTTC. This gives the protein CASSSTRQGWNEQFF.

The chain recombines TRBV30 with TRBJ2-7, with D possibly TRBD2 on 6 matching bases. The CDR3 covers 14 residues. Trimming removed 0 bases at V and 5 bases at J, with 14 bases between. Germline V CDR1 and CDR2: GTSNPN, SVGIG (reference sequence). CDR3 sequence (DNA): TGTGCCTGGAGTGTCGGGGGTACGATCGACGAGCAGTACTTC. It encodes CAWSVGGTIDEQYF.

The CDR3 DNA reads TGTGCCTGGCGTCGGGGAACCCATCGAGCTTTCTTT. It encodes CAWRRGTHRAFF. The rearrangement uses TRBV30 and TRBJ1-1; D is undetermined. Germline V lookup: CDR1 GTSNPN, CDR2 SVGIG (reference sequence). Trimming shortened V by 5 bases and J by 10 bases, and 17 bases separated the two germline ends. The CDR3 runs to 12 residues.

A single count supports this clone. The genes are TRBV2 and TRBJ1-5; D unclear. The germline gives CDR1 SNHLY, CDR2 FYNNEI. CDR3 length: 15 residues. The V end lost 6 bases, the J end lost 0 bases, and 12 bases lay between the germline ends. The CDR3 region is CASRGQVYSNQPQHF. The CDR3 nucleotides are TGTGCCAGCAGAGGTCAGGTCTATAGCAATCAGCCCCAGCATTTT. The complete variable domain, with remaining parts taken from reference TRBV2 and TRBJ1-5, reads EPEVTQTPSHQVTQMGQEVILRCVPISNHLYFYWYRQILGQKVEFLVSFYNNEISEKSEIFDDQFSVERPDGSNFTLKIRSTKLEDSAMYFCASRGQVYSNQPQHFGDGTRLSIL.

The sample holds a few counts of this clone. The V and J genes are TRBV6-6 and TRBJ1-6, with 7 bases matching TRBD1. This CDR3 has 15 amino acids. With V trimmed by 6 bases and J by 9 bases, 11 bases remained unmatched. The germline gives CDR1 MNHNY, CDR2 SVGAGI (reference sequence). The CDR3 bases are TGTGCCAGCAGACATAGGACAGGTGACAGTTCACCCCTCCACTTT. Its protein product is CASRHRTGDSSPLHF.

The CDR3 sequence is CASSPPGQGYYGYTF. The DNA of the CDR3 is TGTGCCAGCTCACCACCGGGACAGGGGTACTATGGCTACACCTTC. V and J are TRBV18 and TRBJ1-2, with 10 bases lining up with TRBD1. The germline gives CDR1 KGHSH, CDR2 LQKENI. The CDR3 has 15 amino acids. J lost 3 bases, V lost 0 bases, and 1 base had no gene match.

V and J are TRBV10-3 and TRBJ1-3, with D unclear. Germline V CDR1 and CDR2: ENHRY, SYGVKD. V shed 3 bases and J shed 0 bases, with 6 bases lying between them. The CDR3 totals 14 residues. In DNA, the CDR3 is TGTGCCATCAGTGATGCGAGCTCTGGAAACACCATATATTTT. This encodes CAISDASSGNTIYF.

Written as DNA, the CDR3 is TGTGCCAGCAGCTCAAGGACAAGCCGTTCCTACGAGCAGTACTTC. Translated, it gives CASSSRTSRSYEQYF. The chain uses TRBV7-8 and TRBJ2-5; the D gene is possibly TRBD1 (5 bases). TRBJ2-7 explains the end of the DNA better; the J call may be wrong. Germline CDR1 reads SGHVS; CDR2 reads FQNEAQ. This CDR3 spans 15 amino acids.

V usage is TRBV5-1 and J usage is TRBJ2-7, with 7 bases matching TRBD1. V shed 0 bases and J 3 bases; nucleotides not matched to a gene: 6. The CDR3 runs to 15 residues. From germline, CDR1 is SGHRS and CDR2 YFSETQ. The CDR3 nucleotides are TGCGCCAGCAGCTTGGACAGGGGAGATTTCTACGAGCAGTACTTC. It is translated as CASSLDRGDFYEQYF. Complete variable domain (other parts from reference TRBV5-1 and TRBJ2-7): KAGVTQTPRYLIKTRGQQVTLSCSPISGHRSVSWYQQTPGQGLQFLFEYFSETQRNKGNFPGRFSGRQFSNSRSEMNVSTLELGDSALYLCASSLDRGDFYEQYFGPGTRLTVT.

The chain has TRBV7-2 and TRBJ2-2; 10 bases map to TRBD2. Germline V gives CDR1 SGHTA, CDR2 FQGNSA. CDR3 length: 16 residues. With 8 bases clipped from V and 4 bases from J, the junction kept 10 bases outside the gene matches. The CDR3 region has the DNA TGTGCCAGCGCGACTTTAAGCGGGGGGGCCACCGGGGAGCTGTTTTTT. Its translation is CASATLSGGATGELFF. Filled out from reference TRBV7-2 and TRBJ2-2, the complete variable domain reads GAGVSQSPSNKVTEKGKDVELRCDPISGHTALYWYRQSLGQGLEFLIYFQGNSAPDKSGLPSDRFSAERTGGSVSTLTIQRTQQEDSAVYLCASATLSGGATGELFFGEGSRLTVL.

The V call is TRBV19, the J call TRBJ1-5, with D tentatively TRBD1 (6 bases). Germline loops: CDR1 LNHDA, CDR2 SQIVND (reference sequence). V was cut by 6 bases and J by 0 bases, with 12 bases left in between. This CDR3 comprises 15 residues. CDR3 DNA sequence: TGTGCCAGTAGACCGACAGGTAATAGCAATCAGCCCCAGCATTTT. It encodes CASRPTGNSNQPQHF.

The genes are TRBV5-6 and TRBJ2-3; 7 nucleotides agree with TRBD1. This CDR3 is 18 amino acids long. Germline CDR1 and CDR2: SGHDT and YYEEEE. V was pared by 1 base and J by 1 base, with 12 bases of the junction left unmatched. CDR3 protein: CASSLINSRGSGTDTQYF. The CDR3, as DNA: TGTGCCAGCAGCTTGATTAATAGCAGGGGGTCTGGCACAGATACGCAGTATTTT. Full variable domain (missing parts from reference TRBV5-6 and TRBJ2-3): DAGVTQSPTHLIKTRGQQVTLRCSPKSGHDTVSWYQQALGQGPQFIFQYYEEEERQRGNFPDRFSGHQFPNYSSELNVNALLLGDSALYLCASSLINSRGSGTDTQYFGPGTRLTVL.

The chain joins TRBV4-1 to TRBJ2-7; the D is unclear. CDR1 MGHRA and CDR2 YSYEKL come from the germline V gene. Trimming removed 4 bases at V and 7 bases at J, with 14 bases between. The CDR3 length is 13 residues. The CDR3 sequence is CASSRFGAVEQYF. In nucleotides, the CDR3 is TGCGCCAGCAGCCGATTTGGAGCCGTTGAGCAGTACTTC.

This clone was seen a few times. CDR3 loop: CASSLDRDYSYTF. CDR3 nucleotides: TGTGCCAGCAGTTTGGACAGGGATTATAGCTACACCTTC. The J gene is TRBJ1-2, the V gene TRBV27; 8 bases line up with TRBD1. The CDR3 length is 13 residues. The junction had 6 bases not matched to a gene; V was cut back by 3 bases and J by 9 bases. Germline V lookup: CDR1 MNHEY, CDR2 SMNVEV (reference sequence).

V and J are TRBV10-3 and TRBJ2-7, with 10 bases identical to TRBD2. This CDR3 is built from 15 residues. The J segment lost 5 bases and the V segment lost 3 bases, leaving 7 bases of the junction unmatched. The germline CDR1 and CDR2 sequences are ENHRY and SYGVKD. DNA of the CDR3: TGTGCCATCAGTGACCCGGGACTAGCGAAAGACGAGCAGTACTTC. Protein product: CAISDPGLAKDEQYF.

Turning to this clone: Other DNA sequences within the sample encode an identical CDR3. The gene calls are TRBV5-1 and TRBJ2-1; TRBD1 matches 8 bases. The V segment lost 4 bases and the J segment 2 bases; nucleotides outside the gene matches: 5. Per germline, CDR1 SGHRS and CDR2 YFSETQ. CDR3 length equals 15 residues. The CDR3 is CASSRGQDPYNEQFF. The CDR3 DNA is TGCGCCAGCAGCCGGGGACAGGACCCCTACAATGAGCAGTTCTTC.

This clone was picked up a small number of times. The chain carries TRBV5-1 and TRBJ1-2, with D possibly TRBD1 on 6 matching bases. This CDR3 spans 15 amino acids. Looked up from germline, CDR1 is SGHRS and CDR2 is YFSETQ. The V gene lost 1 base and the J gene lost 7 bases, with 17 bases spanning the gap. The CDR3 coding sequence is TGCGCCAGCAGCTTGCCCAGGGGAGAAGGCGGTGGCTACACCTTC. This gives the protein CASSLPRGEGGGYTF.

The rearrangement joins TRBV5-1 to TRBJ1-1, with D unclear. CDR3 length: 13 residues. V dropped 1 base and J dropped 5 bases, with 9 bases sitting between them. Germline V gives CDR1 SGHRS, CDR2 YFSETQ. The chain's CDR3 is CASSLSLETEAFF. The CDR3 region has the DNA TGCGCCAGCAGCTTGTCTCTCGAGACTGAAGCTTTCTTT.

The chain combines TRBV18 with TRBJ2-5; 8 bases are shared with TRBD1. The tail of the sequence fits TRBJ2-7 better, so the J call may be wrong. The germline CDR1 and CDR2 sequences are KGHSH and LQKENI. This CDR3 is built from 14 residues. The CDR3 sequence is CASSPAGGVYEQYF. In DNA, the CDR3 is TGTGCCAGCTCACCGGCAGGGGGCGTCTACGAGCAGTACTTC.

The sample holds one count of this clone. The chain carries TRBV27 and TRBJ1-5; no clear D gene. The CDR3 covers 15 residues. V lost 5 bases and J 10 bases, leaving 21 bases between the germline ends. Germline V gene sequence: CDR1 MNHEY, CDR2 SMNVEV (reference sequence). Here the CDR3 DNA reads TGTGCCAGCAGTCCCTTGCTTGGGGAGGAGGGACCCCAGCATTTT. It translates to CASSPLLGEEGPQHF.

The J gene is TRBJ2-5, the V gene TRBV2; D is perhaps TRBD2 (7 bases). With 8 bases removed from V and 4 bases from J, the gap between germline ends came to 14 bases. This CDR3 has 13 amino acids. Germline V lookup: CDR1 SNHLY, CDR2 FYNNEI. This CDR3 reads CASEGRGGETQYF. For the CDR3, the DNA is TGTGCCAGCGAGGGGAGGGGGGGAGAGACCCAGTACTTC.

This clone occurred a few times. V is TRBV28 and J is TRBJ1-5; TRBD1 is a possible D gene (5 bases). Germline values: CDR1 MDHEN, CDR2 SYDVKM. Trimming took 1 base from V and 11 from J, leaving 9 bases between them. The length of the CDR3 is 12 residues. The DNA of the CDR3 is TGTGCCAGCAGTTTATTCCCCAGGGCCCAGCATTTT. It specifies CASSLFPRAQHF.

The CDR3 protein is CASNDRGSAGELFF. For the CDR3, the DNA is TGTGCCAGTAATGACAGGGGTTCGGCCGGGGAGCTGTTTTTT. The V call is TRBV19, the J call TRBJ2-2; 8 bases are shared with TRBD1. V was pared by 7 bases and J by 6 bases, with 7 bases of the junction left unmatched. The CDR3 is 14 residues long. Germline V lookup: CDR1 LNHDA, CDR2 SQIVND (reference sequence).

The genes are TRBV13 and TRBJ1-6, with 11 bases that match TRBD1. The junction had 4 bases not matched to a gene; V was cut back by 5 bases and J by 7 bases. CDR1 is PRHDT and CDR2 is FYEKMQ in the germline V gene (reference sequence). The CDR3 is 15 amino acids. The CDR3 nucleotides are TGTGCCAGCAGCGCGGGGACAGGGGGGAATTCACCCCTCCACTTT. It yields the protein CASSAGTGGNSPLHF. Using reference TRBV13 and TRBJ1-6 for the parts outside the CDR3, the full variable domain is AAGVIQSPRHLIKEKRETATLKCYPIPRHDTVYWYQQGPGQDPQFLISFYEKMQSDKGSIPDRFSAQQFSDYHSELNMSSLELGDSALYFCASSAGTGGNSPLHFGNGTRLTVT.

The chain is built from TRBV5-4 and TRBJ2-7; a weak D match, TRBD2 (6 bases). Germline CDR1 SGHNT, CDR2 YYREEE (reference sequence). V was trimmed by 3 bases and J by 2 bases, leaving 15 bases between them. This CDR3 is 15 amino acids long. The CDR3 loop is CASSWAGRGTYEQYF. CDR3 DNA sequence: TGTGCCAGCAGCTGGGCCGGGCGGGGAACCTACGAGCAGTACTTC.

This clone was observed a few times. The V gene is TRBV5-4, the J gene TRBJ2-5; D might be TRBD2 (6 bases). The J call may be mistaken, given a closer DNA end match to TRBJ2-7. The CDR3 has 13 residues. Per the germline V gene, CDR1 is SGHNT and CDR2 is YYREEE (reference sequence). The CDR3 sequence is CASSAGSSYEQYF. The DNA for the CDR3 is TGTGCCAGCAGTGCCGGGAGCTCCTACGAGCAGTACTTC.

The V and J genes are TRBV7-3 and TRBJ2-1, with TRBD2 matching 9 bases. Losses at the gene ends were 5 bases for V and 7 bases for J; bases not matched to a gene: 12. The CDR3 has 16 amino acids. CDR1 is SGHTA, CDR2 FQGTGA, per germline. The CDR3 reads CASSPGGGASGNEQFF. DNA of the CDR3: TGTGCCAGCAGCCCGGGCGGGGGGGCCTCTGGGAATGAGCAGTTCTTC.